What follows are 23 T cell receptor beta chains derived from one specimen sequenced in a study of blood T cell repertoires in COVID-19. Sequencing used immunoSEQ multiplex PCR; TCRdb keeps in-frame clones, though not all of them. The table lists tens of thousands of clones, approximately 89% of them singletons, with roughly 6% in the top ten. The source material was peripheral blood. These receptors were obtained from a human donor in a cohort sampled during active COVID-19.

This sequence joins TRBV24-1 and TRBJ2-7, with 7 bases identical to TRBD1. The CDR3 runs 15 residues. The V gene's germline CDR1 is KGHDR and CDR2 SFDVKD. V lost 8 bases to trimming and J lost 0 bases; unmatched junction nucleotides: 9. Here the CDR3 reads CATTPHRDSSYEQYF. CDR3 nucleotides: TGTGCCACCACCCCACACCGGGACAGCTCCTACGAGCAGTACTTC.

The V call is TRBV2, the J call TRBJ1-1, with 9 bases aligning to TRBD1. The CDR3 is 14 amino acids. With V trimmed by 6 bases and J by 5 bases, 7 bases remained unmatched. Germline values: CDR1 SNHLY, CDR2 FYNNEI. The CDR3 spells CASRGQGRYTEAFF. The CDR3 DNA sequence: TGTGCCAGCAGGGGACAGGGTAGGTATACTGAAGCTTTCTTT.

This chain uses TRBV2 with TRBJ1-1; 7 bases match TRBD1. Looked up from germline, CDR1 is SNHLY and CDR2 is FYNNEI. Trimming at V came to 5 bases and at J to 0 bases, leaving 3 bases not matched to a gene. CDR3 length: 14 amino acids. The CDR3 sequence is CASSRTGVNTEAFF. DNA of the CDR3: TGTGCCAGCAGTCGAACAGGGGTGAACACTGAAGCTTTCTTT. Full variable domain (remainder filled in from reference TRBV2 and TRBJ1-1): EPEVTQTPSHQVTQMGQEVILRCVPISNHLYFYWYRQILGQKVEFLVSFYNNEISEKSEIFDDQFSVERPDGSNFTLKIRSTKLEDSAMYFCASSRTGVNTEAFFGQGTRLTVV.

The chain combines TRBV5-5 with TRBJ1-1; D call uncertain. V was trimmed by 2 bases and J by 2 bases, leaving 10 bases between them. The CDR3 loop spans 14 amino acids. CDR1 and CDR2 from the germline V gene are SGHKS and YYEKEE (reference sequence). The DNA for the CDR3 is TGTGCCAGCAGCTTAACGACACTCAACACTGAAGCTTTCTTT. Translating it yields CASSLTTLNTEAFF. Full variable domain (missing parts from reference TRBV5-5 and TRBJ1-1): DAGVTQSPTHLIKTRGQQVTLRCSPISGHKSVSWYQQVLGQGPQFIFQYYEKEERGRGNFPDRFSARQFPNYSSELNVNALLLGDSALYLCASSLTTLNTEAFFGQGTRLTVV.

The rearrangement joins TRBV21-1 to TRBJ1-2; whether TRBD1, the table's D call, matches the DNA was not checked. TRBV21-1 is assigned pseudogene status. The CDR3 is made up of 13 amino acids. The CDR3, as DNA: TGTGCCAGCACCAGGGACAGGAGCTATGGCTACACCTTC. Its translation is CASTRDRSYGYTF.

This clone was observed once. The genes are TRBV6-2 or TRBV6-3 and TRBJ2-5, with 10 positions matching TRBD2. This CDR3 comprises 15 residues. The trim removed 2 bases at V and 2 bases at J, leaving 2 bases unmatched. Germline CDR1 and CDR2: MNHEY and SVGEGT. CDR3: CASSYGAGGQETQYF. The DNA for the CDR3 is TGTGCCAGCAGTTACGGAGCGGGGGGGCAAGAGACCCAGTACTTC.

The rearrangement links TRBV19 to TRBJ2-7; tentative D call: TRBD1 (6 bases). Germline values: CDR1 LNHDA, CDR2 SQIVND (reference sequence). V was shortened by 5 bases and J by 5 bases, with 16 bases between the two germline ends. This CDR3 has 14 residues. The CDR3 DNA reads as TGTGCCAGTAGTCCCGGGACAATAATTGACGAGCAGTACTTC. Translated, it gives CASSPGTIIDEQYF.

The V gene is TRBV25-1, the J gene TRBJ2-7; TRBD1 matches at 9 bases. The trim removed 3 bases at V and 2 bases at J, leaving 5 bases unmatched. Germline CDR1 MGHDK, CDR2 SYGVNS. The CDR3 loop spans 15 amino acids. The CDR3 spells CASSDDGTGTYEQYF. In DNA form, the CDR3 reads TGTGCCAGCAGTGATGACGGGACAGGGACCTACGAGCAGTACTTC.

The table lists this clone with a count of one. The chain has TRBV6-2 or TRBV6-3 and TRBJ1-2; TRBD1 might be the D (6 bases). The V gene's germline CDR1 is MNHEY and CDR2 SVGEGT. The CDR3 extends over 13 amino acids. Trimming shortened V by 4 bases and J by 10 bases, and 16 bases separated the two germline ends. CDR3 nucleotide sequence: TGTGCCAGCAGTTCCGTCCCGGGACACTCCTACACCTTC. Translated: CASSSVPGHSYTF.

The CDR3 region has the DNA TGTGCCAGCAGCCCGACAGGGATAACTGAAGCTTTCTTT. Protein product: CASSPTGITEAFF. V usage is TRBV6-2 or TRBV6-3 and J usage is TRBJ1-1; 7 bases fit TRBD1. This CDR3 is 13 amino acids long. Losses at the gene ends were 6 bases for V and 5 bases for J; bases not matched to a gene: 6. Germline CDR1 MNHEY, CDR2 SVGEGT.

The chain uses TRBV3-1 (or the pseudogene TRBV3-2) and TRBJ2-3; 9 bases map to TRBD2. The CDR3 is 15 amino acids. Unmatched junction bases numbered 15, after V lost 10 bases and J lost 7 bases. Germline values: CDR1 LGHDT, CDR2 YNNKEL (reference sequence). CDR3: CATRALAGSTHTQYF. As DNA, the CDR3 is TGTGCCACGCGGGCCCTAGCGGGGAGCACTCATACGCAGTATTTT.

This chain uses TRBV5-4 with TRBJ2-3; possibly TRBD2 for D (6 bases). V was cut by 0 bases and J by 2 bases, with 10 bases left in between. CDR3 length equals 15 residues. CDR1 SGHNT and CDR2 YYREEE come from the germline V gene (reference sequence). CDR3 sequence (DNA): TGTGCCAGCAGCTTGGGGGGGACTTCCACAGATACGCAGTATTTT. Translation gives CASSLGGTSTDTQYF.

In this sample, this clone turned up once. The CDR3 region has the DNA TGTGCCAGCAGCCCCCGTGGAAACACCATATATTTT. Its translation is CASSPRGNTIYF. The rearrangement joins TRBV12-3 or TRBV12-4 to TRBJ1-3; D gene unclear. The CDR3 is 12 residues long. V lost 6 bases, J lost 3 bases, and 6 bases lay in between.

V gene TRBV9 combines with J gene TRBJ2-7; perhaps TRBD2 as D (5 bases). V was shortened by 4 bases and J by 5 bases, with 13 bases between the two germline ends. Looked up from germline, CDR1 is SGDLS and CDR2 is YYNGEE. This CDR3 contains 13 residues. CDR3 DNA: TGTGCCAGCAGCCCAAATGGGGAGCACGAGCAGTACTTC. It encodes CASSPNGEHEQYF.

This clone was seen only a few times. The genes are TRBV10-3 and TRBJ2-2; D possibly corresponds to TRBD1 (6 bases). The CDR3 sequence is 15 residues long. Germline V gene data show CDR1 as ENHRY and CDR2 as SYGVKD. Trimming took off 6 bases at V and 4 bases at J, with 15 bases between the two ends. Written as DNA, the CDR3 is TGTGCCATCAGCCAACTGGGACAATTCACCGGGGAGCTGTTTTTT. This translates into CAISQLGQFTGELFF.

The chain links TRBV18 to TRBJ2-5; possible D gene TRBD1, 6 bases. CDR1 is KGHSH, CDR2 LQKENI, per germline. CDR3 length equals 13 residues. V lost 8 bases and J lost 0, with 10 bases in between. CDR3 region: CASTTGNQETQYF. The CDR3 nucleotides read TGTGCCAGCACTACAGGGAACCAAGAGACCCAGTACTTC.

This chain joins TRBV19 and TRBJ1-2; 12 bases align to TRBD1. From germline, CDR1 is LNHDA and CDR2 SQIVND (reference sequence). Trimming removed 3 bases from V and 8 bases from J; junction bases left unmatched: 4. The CDR3 extends over 14 amino acids. This CDR3 is CASSMGQGAIGYTF. CDR3 coding DNA: TGTGCCAGTAGTATGGGACAGGGGGCGATCGGCTACACCTTC. Looking up the rest from reference TRBV19 and TRBJ1-2 gives the full variable domain: DGGITQSPKYLFRKEGQNVTLSCEQNLNHDAMYWYRQDPGQGLRLIYYSQIVNDFQKGDIAEGYSVSREKKESFPLTVTSAQKNPTAFYLCASSMGQGAIGYTFGSGTRLTVV.

This clone occurred once. The gene calls are TRBV5-1 and TRBJ1-1, with D perhaps TRBD1 (6 bases). CDR1 SGHRS and CDR2 YFSETQ come from the germline V gene. The CDR3 totals 14 residues. V was clipped by 2 bases and J by 0 bases, with 8 bases between them. CDR3 nucleotides: TGCGCCAGCAGCTTCCCAGGGGTGAACACTGAAGCTTTCTTT. It codes for CASSFPGVNTEAFF.

V and J are TRBV4-3 and TRBJ2-1, with 7 nucleotides matching TRBD1. This CDR3 contains 14 residues. Germline trimming cut 1 base from V and 6 bases from J; bases unmatched to any gene: 3. The germline V gene has CDR1 LGHNA and CDR2 YSLEER. For the CDR3, the DNA is TGCGCCAGCAGCCAAGGACAGGGAAGCAATGAGCAGTTCTTC. It codes for CASSQGQGSNEQFF.

A single count supports this clone. The V call is TRBV6-6, the J call TRBJ1-6; TRBD1 might be the D (6 bases). Trimming stripped 7 bases from V and 11 bases from J, with 18 bases between. This CDR3 contains 14 residues. The V gene's germline CDR1 is MNHNY and CDR2 SVGAGI (reference sequence). In nucleotides, the CDR3 is TGTGCCAGCACCCCCGGGCAGGGGTCCGCACCCCTCCACTTT. Residues: CASTPGQGSAPLHF.

The genes are TRBV7-3 and TRBJ1-1; no clear D gene. Trimming shortened V by 6 bases and J by 4 bases, and 12 bases separated the two germline ends. The CDR3 contains 13 residues. The V gene's germline CDR1 is SGHTA and CDR2 FQGTGA. This CDR3 reads CASRPTGSTEAFF. The DNA of the CDR3 is TGTGCCAGCAGGCCCACGGGTAGCACTGAAGCTTTCTTT. Based on the CDR3 plus reference TRBV7-3 and TRBJ1-1, the full variable domain is GAGVSQTPSNKVTEKGKYVELRCDPISGHTALYWYRQSLGQGPEFLIYFQGTGAADDSGLPNDRFFAVRPEGSVSTLKIQRTERGDSAVYLCASRPTGSTEAFFGQGTRLTVV.

The rearrangement uses TRBV7-3 and TRBJ2-1; 7 bases align to TRBD2. Per germline, CDR1 SGHTA and CDR2 FQGTGA. V trimming: 5 bases; J trimming: 0 bases; junction bases outside the gene matches: 13. This CDR3 has 18 amino acids. In DNA form, the CDR3 reads TGTGCCAGCAGCACTGACGCGGGGCCGGGGGGCTCCTACAATGAGCAGTTCTTC. It translates to CASSTDAGPGGSYNEQFF.

This chain connects TRBV6-6 to TRBJ2-1; 7 nucleotides align to TRBD2. Germline values: CDR1 MNHNY, CDR2 SVGAGI (reference sequence). Trimming at V came to 10 bases and at J to 1 base, leaving 10 bases not matched to a gene. The CDR3 has 15 amino acids. Here the CDR3 reads CAIRRGEISYNEQFF. Written as DNA, the CDR3 is TGTGCCATACGACGGGGGGAAATTTCCTACAATGAGCAGTTCTTC.